This entry features one TCR beta chain sequence. Its specificity is not known. The sample carries other DNA sequences with the same CDR3. The data originate from a study of cytomegalovirus exposure and HLA in healthy donors. Study overall: Previous work identified roughly 120 million unique TCR beta sequences from some 170 million T cells.

Overall study findings and caveats: Owing to their indistinguishability, certain V segments, notably TRBV6-2 and TRBV6-3, were excluded.

60 Vbeta and 13 Jbeta primers were used in PCR. Using immunoSEQ multiplex PCR, the repertoire was profiled, and TCRdb retains in-frame clones only, with some absent. The repertoire holds 150,000 to 200,000 clones, with 83% as singletons. This CDR3 comprises 18 residues. V lost 0 bases and J lost 1; bases outside the gene matches: 10. CDR1 and CDR2 (germline): LNHNV, YYDKDF (reference sequence). The chain couples TRBV15 to TRBJ2-7, with 9 bases matching TRBD1. The sequence was collected from a man aged 50 or older in good health and CMV-seropositive. What was sequenced was PBMCs. CDR3 in amino acids: CATSRDNRLGTGSYEQYF. Written as DNA, the CDR3 is TGTGCCACCAGCAGAGATAATCGGCTCGGGACAGGGTCCTACGAGCAGTACTTC.